This T cell receptor (beta chain) was recovered during a study of T-cell reconstitution after alpha-beta-depleted transplantation in children. As it was prepared, the TCRbeta library received unique molecular identifiers. One entry per CDR3 protein results from TCRdb running MiXCR on the PCR reads. The top ten clones hold 2% to 3% of a sample with 330,000 or so distinct CDR3 sequences, over 9% of them seen once. In this sample, this clonotype turned up a few times. The material was PBMCs from the stem cell graft donor, obtained from the stem cell graft. The receptor was derived from a human donor who donated a stem cell graft to a child with acute lymphoblastic leukemia.

The CDR3: CSASPLGQGFETQYF. The CDR3 DNA reads as TGCAGTGCTAGCCCCCTAGGACAGGGTTTTGAGACCCAGTACTTC. The chain recombines TRBV20-1 with TRBJ2-5; 8 bases are a match to TRBD1. The CDR3 sequence is 15 residues long. Trimming removed 3 bases from V and 5 bases from J; junction bases left unmatched: 11. Germline V gene lookup returns CDR1 DFQATT and CDR2 SNEGSKA (reference sequence).